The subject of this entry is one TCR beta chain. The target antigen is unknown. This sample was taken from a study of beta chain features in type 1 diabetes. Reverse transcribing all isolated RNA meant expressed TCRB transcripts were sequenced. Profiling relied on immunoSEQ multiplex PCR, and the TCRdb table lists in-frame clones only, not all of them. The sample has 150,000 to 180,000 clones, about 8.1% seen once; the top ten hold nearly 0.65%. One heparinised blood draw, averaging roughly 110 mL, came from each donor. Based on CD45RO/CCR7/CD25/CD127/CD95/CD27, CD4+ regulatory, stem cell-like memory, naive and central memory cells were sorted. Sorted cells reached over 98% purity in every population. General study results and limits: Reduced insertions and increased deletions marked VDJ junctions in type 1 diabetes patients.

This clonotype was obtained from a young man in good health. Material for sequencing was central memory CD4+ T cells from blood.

CDR3 sequence: CAWSVPSSGANVLTF. The CDR3 DNA reads TGTGCCTGGAGTGTACCCAGCTCTGGGGCCAACGTCCTGACTTTC. This chain connects TRBV30 to TRBJ2-6; D remains unclear. The germline gives CDR1 GTSNPN, CDR2 SVGIG (reference sequence). With 0 bases removed from V and 0 bases from J, the gap between germline ends came to 6 bases. This CDR3 spans 15 amino acids.